Given below is one T cell receptor beta chain in context. The antigen remains unidentified. Assay used: immunoSEQ multiplex PCR; TCRdb lists only in-frame clones, some missing. This sample has about 68,000 clones, with over 80% found just once. CDR1 and CDR2 from the germline V gene are MDHEN and SYDVKM. Trimming stripped 8 bases from V and 3 bases from J, with 14 bases between. This CDR3 comprises 13 residues. These data belong to a study of OX40 agonist ivuxolimab in advanced cancers. Across the study: Patients' therapy was ivuxolimab, an antibody that acts as an agonist of OX40 (CD134). Those enrolled were roughly 85% male, with a mean age of 60 years and ages from about 20 to 90.

At cycle 4 day 1, cycle 7 day 1, and baseline, blood was sampled. General study findings and limits: At doses 0.1 to 3.0 mg/kg, CD4+ and CD8+ clones expanded.

This chain joins TRBV28 and TRBJ2-7; unclear D gene. The receptor comes from an adult with an advanced solid tumor such as melanoma, head and neck, liver or kidney cancer. Sequences were derived from CD4+ or CD8+ T cells sorted from blood, sampled in a trial of the OX40 agonist ivuxolimab. The CDR3 here is CASGRIISYEQYF. In DNA form, the CDR3 reads TGTGCCAGCGGGCGTATTATCAGCTACGAGCAGTACTTC. Full variable domain (rest looked up from reference TRBV28 and TRBJ2-7): DVKVTQSSRYLVKRTGEKVFLECVQDMDHENMFWYRQDPGLGLRLIYFSYDVKMKEKGDIPEGYSVSREKKERFSLILESASTNQTSMYLCASGRIISYEQYFGPGTRLTVT.